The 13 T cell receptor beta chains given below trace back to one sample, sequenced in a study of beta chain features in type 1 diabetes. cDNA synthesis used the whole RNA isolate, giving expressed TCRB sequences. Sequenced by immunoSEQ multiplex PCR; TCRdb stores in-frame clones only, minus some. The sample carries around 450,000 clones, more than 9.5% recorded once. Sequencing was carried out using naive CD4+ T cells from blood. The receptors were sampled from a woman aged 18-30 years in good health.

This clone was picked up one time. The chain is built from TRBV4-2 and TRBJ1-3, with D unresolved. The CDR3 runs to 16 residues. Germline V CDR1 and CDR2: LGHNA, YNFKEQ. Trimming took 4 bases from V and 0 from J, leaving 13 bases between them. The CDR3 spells CASSPSAGNSGNTIYF. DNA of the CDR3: TGTGCCAGCAGCCCCTCGGCCGGGAACTCTGGAAACACCATATATTTT.

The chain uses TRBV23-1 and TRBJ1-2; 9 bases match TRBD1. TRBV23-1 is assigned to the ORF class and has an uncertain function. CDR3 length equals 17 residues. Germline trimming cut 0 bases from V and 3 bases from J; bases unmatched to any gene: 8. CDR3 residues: CASSQSGTGWLDYGYTF. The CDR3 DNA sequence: TGCGCCAGCAGTCAATCCGGGACAGGGTGGTTGGACTATGGCTACACCTTC.

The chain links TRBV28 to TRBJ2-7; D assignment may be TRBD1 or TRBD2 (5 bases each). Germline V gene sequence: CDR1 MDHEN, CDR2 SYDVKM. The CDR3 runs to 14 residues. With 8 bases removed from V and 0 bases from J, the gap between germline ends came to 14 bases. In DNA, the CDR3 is TGTGCCAGCGGACCGGGACGGAGCTCCTACGAGCAGTACGTC. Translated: CASGPGRSSYEQYV.

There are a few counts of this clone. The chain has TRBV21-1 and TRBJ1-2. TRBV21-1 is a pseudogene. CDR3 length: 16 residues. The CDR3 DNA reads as TGTGCCAGCAGCAACTCGGGGGTGAGGCGCCCCTATGGCTACACCTTC. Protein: CASSNSGVRRPYGYTF.

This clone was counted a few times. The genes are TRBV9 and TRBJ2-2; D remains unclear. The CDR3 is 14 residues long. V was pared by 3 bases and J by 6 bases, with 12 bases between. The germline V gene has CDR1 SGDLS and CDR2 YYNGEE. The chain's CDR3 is CASSAREMSGELFF. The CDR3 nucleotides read TGTGCCAGCAGCGCCCGTGAAATGTCCGGGGAGCTGTTTTTT.

CDR3 sequence: CASNHLTEAFF. In DNA, the CDR3 is TGTGCCAGCAACCATCTCACTGAAGCTTTCTTT. The J gene is TRBJ1-1, the V gene TRBV5-8; D is uncertain. The CDR3 contains 11 residues. CDR1 SGHTS and CDR2 YDEGEE come from the germline V gene. V lost 6 bases and J 4 bases, leaving 7 bases between the germline ends.

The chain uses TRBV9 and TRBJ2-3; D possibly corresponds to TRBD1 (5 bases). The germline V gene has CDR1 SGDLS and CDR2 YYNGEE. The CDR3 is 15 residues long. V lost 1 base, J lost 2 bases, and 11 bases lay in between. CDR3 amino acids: CASSVYVGPTDTQYF. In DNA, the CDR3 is TGTGCCAGCAGCGTATATGTGGGGCCCACAGATACGCAGTATTTT.

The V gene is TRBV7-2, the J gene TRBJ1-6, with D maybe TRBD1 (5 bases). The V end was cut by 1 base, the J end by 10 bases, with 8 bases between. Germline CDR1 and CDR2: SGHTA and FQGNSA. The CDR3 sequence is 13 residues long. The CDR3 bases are TGTGCCAGCAGCTTAGGCGAGGGGTCACCCCTCCACTTT. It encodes CASSLGEGSPLHF.

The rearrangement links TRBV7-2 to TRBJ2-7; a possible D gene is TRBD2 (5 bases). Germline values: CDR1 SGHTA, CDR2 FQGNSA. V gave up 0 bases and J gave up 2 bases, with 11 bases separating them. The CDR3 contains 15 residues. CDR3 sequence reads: CASSLAVTITYEQYF. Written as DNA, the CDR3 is TGTGCCAGCAGCTTAGCAGTGACTATCACCTACGAGCAGTACTTC.

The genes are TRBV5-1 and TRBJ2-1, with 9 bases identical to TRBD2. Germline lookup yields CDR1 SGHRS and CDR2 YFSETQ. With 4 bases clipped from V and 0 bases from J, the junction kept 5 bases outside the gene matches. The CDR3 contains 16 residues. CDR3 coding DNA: TGCGCCAGCAGCCCGTTAGCGGGGGACTCCTACAATGAGCAGTTCTTC. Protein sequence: CASSPLAGDSYNEQFF.

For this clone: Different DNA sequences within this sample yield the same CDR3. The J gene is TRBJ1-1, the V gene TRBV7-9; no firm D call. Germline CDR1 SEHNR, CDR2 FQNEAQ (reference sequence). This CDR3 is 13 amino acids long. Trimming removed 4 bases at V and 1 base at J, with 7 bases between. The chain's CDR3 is CASSSRENTEAFF. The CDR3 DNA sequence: TGTGCCAGCAGCTCGAGAGAGAACACTGAAGCTTTCTTT.

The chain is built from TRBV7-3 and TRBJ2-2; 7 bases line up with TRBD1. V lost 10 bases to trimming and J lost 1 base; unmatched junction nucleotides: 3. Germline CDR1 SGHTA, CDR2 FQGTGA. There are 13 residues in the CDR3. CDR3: CATRTGNTGELFF. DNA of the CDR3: TGTGCCACTCGGACAGGGAACACCGGGGAGCTGTTTTTT.

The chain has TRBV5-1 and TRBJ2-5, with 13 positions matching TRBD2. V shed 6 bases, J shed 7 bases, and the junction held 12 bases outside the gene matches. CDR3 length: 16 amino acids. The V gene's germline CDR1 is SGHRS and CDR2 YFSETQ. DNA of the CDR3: TGCGCCAGCAACCCAAACCCGGGACTAGCGGGATGGACCCAGTACTTC. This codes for CASNPNPGLAGWTQYF.